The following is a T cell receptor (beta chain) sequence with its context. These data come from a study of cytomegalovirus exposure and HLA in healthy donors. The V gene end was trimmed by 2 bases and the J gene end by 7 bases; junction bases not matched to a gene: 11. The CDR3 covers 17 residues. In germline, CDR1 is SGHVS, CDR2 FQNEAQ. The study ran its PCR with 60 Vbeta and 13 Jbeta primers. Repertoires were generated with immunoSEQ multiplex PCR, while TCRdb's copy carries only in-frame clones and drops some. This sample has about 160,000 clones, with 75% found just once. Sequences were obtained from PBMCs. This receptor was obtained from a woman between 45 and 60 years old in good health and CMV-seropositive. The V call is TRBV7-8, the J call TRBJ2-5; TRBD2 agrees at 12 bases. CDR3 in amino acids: CASSLRLAGGPEGTQYF. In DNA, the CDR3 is TGTGCCAGCAGCTTAAGGCTAGCGGGGGGGCCTGAAGGGACCCAGTACTTC. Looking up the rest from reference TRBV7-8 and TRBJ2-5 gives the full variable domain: GAGVSQSPRYKVAKRGQDVALRCDPISGHVSLFWYQQALGQGPEFLTYFQNEAQLDKSGLPSDRFFAERPEGSVSTLKIQRTQQEDSAVYLCASSLRLAGGPEGTQYFGPGTRLLVL.